Listed below are T cell receptor beta chains from one sample, sequenced in a study of metastatic and nonmetastatic thyroid tumors. TCRdb re-called the PCR reads via MiXCR. The data contain over 15,000 clones, roughly 25% of them singletons. Sequenced sample: tumor tissue. The source of these receptors is a female donor with papillary thyroid cancer or a benign thyroid nodule (not recorded which). Some clones in this sample may be carry-over from other donors' samples. Both conserved end residues are part of each CDR3. Fields, in order: J gene, clone size, V gene, D gene, CDR3 DNA, CDR3 protein. The D gene is left open where the match is weak. Clone size is shown for a subset of rows, as once, few, many or a class of expanded clone.

>TRBJ2-1|.|TRBV9|TRBD2
TGTGCCAGCAGCGGTACTAGCGGGAAGAGCAATGAGCAGTTCTTC
CASSGTSGKSNEQFF
>TRBJ1-1|.|TRBV6-1|.
TGTGCCAGCAGTCCAATAACCGGGACAGAAGCTTTCTTT
CASSPITGTEAFF
>TRBJ2-3|.|TRBV3-1|TRBD2
TGTTCCAGCAGCGGACTAGCGGTGATAGATACGCAGTATTTT
CSSSGLAVIDTQYF
>TRBJ2-1|many|TRBV7-6|TRBD2
TGTGCCAGCAGCCCCGGAGCGGGGGGCCACTCCTACAATGAGCAGTTCTTC
CASSPGAGGHSYNEQFF
>TRBJ1-1|many|TRBV4-1|.
TGCGCCAGCAGCCAAGGTTGGAACACTGAAGCTTTCTTT
CASSQGWNTEAFF
>TRBJ2-7|.|TRBV3-1|.
TGTGCCAGCAGCCTCGGACGGAATTACGAGCAGTACTTC
CASSLGRNYEQYF
>TRBJ2-1|many|TRBV20-1|TRBD2
TGCAGTGCTAGAGATCCAGGGACTAAAGGACTAGCGGGAGTGGATGAGCAGTTCTTC
CSARDPGTKGLAGVDEQFF
>TRBJ2-5|.|TRBV11-2|TRBD2
TGTGCCAGCAGCTTGGGGGGACTAGCGGGAGGGCCGGATACCCAGTACTTC
CASSLGGLAGGPDTQYF
>TRBJ1-1|many|TRBV6-1|.
TGTGCCAGCAGTCCCGGGCAGGCGAACACTGAAGCTTTCTTT
CASSPGQANTEAFF
>TRBJ2-1|.|TRBV5-1|.
TGCGCCAGCAGACCTGGGGCAGGTGAAAGCTGGTCCTACAATGAGCAGTTCTTC
CASRPGAGESWSYNEQFF
>TRBJ1-6|many|TRBV5-5|.
TGTGCCAGCCTCAAATCACCCCTCCACTTT
CASLKSPLHF
>TRBJ2-3|many|TRBV20-1|.
TGCAGTGCTAGAGACCGACTAGCAGATACGCAGTATTTT
CSARDRLADTQYF
>TRBJ1-6|.|TRBV10-1|.
TGCGCCAGCAGTGAACAGGGTAATTCACCCCTCCACTTT
CASSEQGNSPLHF
>TRBJ2-2|.|TRBV7-8|TRBD2
TGTGCCAGCAGCTCTACTAGCGGGAGAAGTCCCGGGGAGCTGTTTTTT
CASSSTSGRSPGELFF
>TRBJ2-6|.|TRBV12-3/TRBV12-4|.
TGTGCCAGCAGTTTGTATGGTGGGGGGTCAAGCTCTGGGGCCAACGTCCTGACTTTC
CASSLYGGGSSSGANVLTF
>TRBJ1-1|many|TRBV5-1|.
TGCGCCAGCAGCTGGGAGGACTTACCCTCCACTGAAGCTTTCTTT
CASSWEDLPSTEAFF
>TRBJ2-7|many|TRBV18|TRBD1
TGTGCCAGCTCAACTTTGGACAGGGGCCTCTACGAGCAGTACTTC
CASSTLDRGLYEQYF
>TRBJ2-7|many|TRBV20-1|TRBD2
TGCAGTGCTAGAGTTGAGACTAGCGGGTTCTCCTACGAGCAGTACTTC
CSARVETSGFSYEQYF